The entry below gives a single T cell receptor beta chain sequence along with its context. Its target is not known. Assay used: immunoSEQ multiplex PCR; TCRdb lists only in-frame clones, some missing. Among roughly 330,000 clones listed, about 85% were seen once. From germline, CDR1 is SGHTA and CDR2 FQGNSA. The CDR3 consists of 15 residues. Trimming cost V 1 base and J 0 bases, with 7 bases left between them. These data come from a study of cytomegalovirus exposure and HLA in healthy donors. Whole-study results and caveats: The investigators catalogued 150 to 200 TCR beta chains as cytomegalovirus-associated. According to reports, the classifier identified cytomegalovirus status with high specificity and sensitivity.

The sequenced material came from PBMCs. This sequence was found in a woman in her 30s in good health and CMV-seropositive. The rearrangement uses TRBV7-2 and TRBJ2-4; no definite D call. The CDR3 spells CASSLVRVAKNIQYF. For the CDR3, the DNA is TGTGCCAGCAGCTTAGTCCGAGTAGCCAAAAACATTCAGTACTTC. The whole variable domain, filled in from reference TRBV7-2 and TRBJ2-4, reads GAGVSQSPSNKVTEKGKDVELRCDPISGHTALYWYRQSLGQGLEFLIYFQGNSAPDKSGLPSDRFSAERTGGSVSTLTIQRTQQEDSAVYLCASSLVRVAKNIQYFGAGTRLSVL.